This TCR beta chain was sequenced during a study of CD8 T cells in ankylosing spondylitis. V dropped 5 bases and J dropped 4; count of bases not matched to a gene: 19. The CDR3 runs to 18 residues. Germline V gives CDR1 SQVTM, CDR2 ANQGSEA. Making the TCR beta libraries involved quantitative 5'-RACE with molecular barcodes. TCRdb independently ran MiXCR on the 5' RACE reads; one entry per CDR3 protein. This sample yields 500,000 or so distinct CDR3 sequences, of which about 5% are seen a single time; around 3.5% belongs to the top ten. This clonotype was detected only a few times. Its target is not known. Study-level findings and limits: Prior literature has documented some motif variants in synovial fluid and blood from reactive arthritis. Characteristic of ankylosing spondylitis blood, it appeared, was a TCR beta motif comprising roughly 8 highly homologous variants. Researchers report that disease-linked clones proved CD8+ and relatively rare in peripheral blood.

Input material: blood, either unsorted or a sorted T cell fraction (not recorded which). The TCR was taken from a male donor with ankylosing spondylitis. The chain couples TRBV29-1 to TRBJ2-2; 7 positions match TRBD2. The CDR3 spells CSVSPLQAGEFVTGELFF. The CDR3 coding sequence is TGCAGCGTTTCTCCGCTGCAGGCGGGGGAATTTGTCACCGGGGAGCTGTTTTTT.